This T cell receptor (beta chain) originates from a study of T cells in localized non-small cell lung cancer. This clone was seen only a few times. Its antigen is not identified. The data were produced by immunoSEQ multiplex PCR, yet TCRdb's version contains in-frame clones alone and is incomplete. The sample has about 30,000 clones; roughly 89% are singletons. Germline V gene data show CDR1 as SGHKS and CDR2 as YYEKEE (reference sequence). The CDR3 is made up of 15 amino acids. The germline V and J ends were trimmed by 4 bases and 5 bases, with 16 bases remaining between them. Study-wide points: Uninvolved neighboring lung showed the greatest T cell clonality, exceeding tumor. It remains possible that heterogeneity exists, since only one tumor region was sequenced. Among the top 100 tumor clones, a median approximately 62 appeared in adjacent lung.

The source material was peripheral blood, sampled before any cancer treatment. The rearrangement uses TRBV5-5 and TRBJ2-1, with D perhaps assigned TRBD1 or TRBD2 (5 bases each). This clonotype originated in a female donor at least 60 years old with stage I lung adenocarcinoma. CDR3 sequence (DNA): TGTGCCAGCAGCCCTTGGGGGAGCCCAGACAATGAGCAGTTCTTC. Translation: CASSPWGSPDNEQFF. Full variable domain (missing parts from reference TRBV5-5 and TRBJ2-1): DAGVTQSPTHLIKTRGQQVTLRCSPISGHKSVSWYQQVLGQGPQFIFQYYEKEERGRGNFPDRFSARQFPNYSSELNVNALLLGDSALYLCASSPWGSPDNEQFFGPGTRLTVL.